This TCR beta chain was retrieved from a study of long-term antiretroviral therapy in people with HIV. On this clone itself: No antigen is known for it.

At least two post-ART and at least one pre-ART PBMC sample were available for each donor. Study outcomes and limitations: Clones that had undergone expansion before ART dominated the repertoire at all time points. Diversity remained lower than transplant donor controls, even though it increased after ART. ART adherence, viral resistance and therapy changes went unrecorded.

Running of the v3.0 immunoSEQ assay took place at survey level. Generated by immunoSEQ multiplex PCR, the TCRdb table keeps only in-frame clones and is missing some. The sample lists tens of thousands of clones, around nine tenths occurring once. This receptor was obtained from a young man with HIV. Material: unsorted PBMCs, obtained 0.2 years before starting antiretroviral therapy.

The CDR3 sequence is CASSLDTNTQYF. In DNA, the CDR3 is TGTGCCAGCAGCTTAGATACGAATACGCAGTATTTT. The chain is built from TRBV7-2 and TRBJ2-3; D ambiguous. Trimming took off 1 base at V and 7 bases at J, with 6 bases between the two ends. The CDR3 runs to 12 residues. The germline V gene has CDR1 SGHTA and CDR2 FQGNSA. The complete variable domain, with remaining parts taken from reference TRBV7-2 and TRBJ2-3, reads GAGVSQSPSNKVTEKGKDVELRCDPISGHTALYWYRQSLGQGLEFLIYFQGNSAPDKSGLPSDRFSAERTGGSVSTLTIQRTQQEDSAVYLCASSLDTNTQYFGPGTRLTVL.